These T cell receptor beta chains were read from a single sample in a study of immune evolution from preneoplasia to lung adenocarcinoma. The assay was immunoSEQ multiplex PCR, and TCRdb's table has in-frame clones only and misses some. The table shows around 3,500 clones, with about three quarters occurring only once. Sequencing was carried out using FFPE adjacent normal lung tissue. All receptors derive from a person in their 70s with lung adenocarcinoma. The CDR3 runs from the conserved cysteine through the conserved F or W. A D gene is named only where the DNA matches it firmly. Clone size is shown for a subset of rows, as once, few, many or a class of expanded clone.

j_gene	v_gene	d_gene	abundance	CDR3aa	CDR3nt
TRBJ2-5	TRBV20-1	.	.	CSAREGETQYF	TGCAGTGCTAGAGAAGGGGAAACCCAGTACTTC
TRBJ1-2	TRBV27	.	.	CAISLLTELKANYGYTF	TGTGCCATCAGCCTCCTCACTGAACTGAAAGCTAACTATGGCTACACCTTC
TRBJ1-1	TRBV4-1	TRBD1	few	CASSWGQLNTEAFF	TGCGCCAGCAGTTGGGGACAGTTGAACACTGAAGCTTTCTTT
TRBJ2-7	TRBV11-3	TRBD1	.	CASSRRDSYEQYF	TGTGCCAGCAGCCGCCGGGACAGCTACGAGCAGTACTTC
TRBJ2-6	TRBV15	TRBD1	.	CATTLAGQVTTGANVLTF	TGTGCCACCACATTGGCGGGACAGGTCACAACTGGGGCCAACGTCCTGACTTTC
TRBJ2-7	TRBV10-2	.	.	CATASPGHFPYEQYF	TGCGCCACCGCTTCGCCGGGACACTTCCCCTACGAGCAGTACTTC
TRBJ2-7	TRBV25-1	TRBD2	.	CASGTSGGPSYEQYF	TGTGCCAGTGGGACTAGCGGGGGGCCCTCCTACGAGCAGTACTTC
TRBJ2-5	TRBV19	.	.	CASSTGGNGETQYF	TGTGCCAGTAGTACCGGAGGAAACGGGGAGACCCAGTACTTC
TRBJ1-6	TRBV5-6	.	.	CASSYTELTYNSPLHF	TGTGCCAGCAGCTATACGGAATTAACCTATAATTCACCCCTCCACTTT
TRBJ1-2	TRBV11-2	.	.	CASSRTWYYGYTF	TGTGCCAGCAGCCGTACATGGTACTATGGCTACACCTTC
TRBJ2-1	TRBV10-1	.	large	CASSGSGDNEQFF	TGCGCCAGCAGTGGTTCGGGGGACAATGAGCAGTTCTTC
TRBJ1-6	TRBV10-2	.	few	CASSESTPGPGSPLHF	TGCGCCAGCAGTGAGTCGACGCCGGGCCCCGGTTCACCCCTCCACTTT
TRBJ2-3	TRBV5-1	TRBD2	.	CASSLAGGLGTDTQYF	TGCGCCAGCAGTTTAGCGGGGGGGCTGGGCACAGATACGCAGTATTTT
TRBJ1-2	TRBV6-6	.	.	CASSYSPESYGYTF	TGTGCCAGCAGTTACTCCCCGGAAAGCTATGGCTACACCTTC
TRBJ2-1	TRBV7-2	TRBD2	.	CASSRTSGAYNEQFF	TGTGCCAGCAGCCGGACTAGCGGGGCATACAATGAGCAGTTCTTC
TRBJ2-4	TRBV7-6	.	large	CASSFLSGDGKNIQYF	TGTGCCAGCAGCTTCCTTTCAGGGGATGGCAAAAACATTCAGTACTTC
TRBJ2-5	TRBV5-6	.	.	CASSPSSVETQYF	TGTGCCAGCAGCCCTAGTAGCGTCGAGACCCAGTACTTC
TRBJ1-3	TRBV9	.	.	CASSPGTFSGNTIYF	TGTGCCAGCAGCCCCGGGACCTTCTCTGGAAACACCATATATTTT
TRBJ2-3	TRBV25-1	TRBD2	.	CASSESRLAGTDTQYF	TGTGCCAGCAGTGAATCCCGGCTAGCGGGGACAGATACGCAGTATTTT
TRBJ2-7	TRBV4-3	.	.	CASSSERGFGYEQYF	TGCGCCAGCAGCAGTGAGAGAGGTTTTGGTTACGAGCAGTACTTC
TRBJ2-2	TRBV11-3	.	.	CASSFGPTTGELFF	TGTGCCAGCAGCTTCGGCCCCACCACCGGGGAGCTGTTTTTT
TRBJ2-7	TRBV7-2	.	.	CASSLWTVGEQYF	TGTGCCAGCAGCTTATGGACAGTCGGCGAGCAGTACTTC
TRBJ2-7	TRBV7-2	TRBD1	.	CASSTFRGTGNHEQYF	TGTGCCAGCAGCACCTTCCGCGGGACAGGGAACCACGAGCAGTACTTC
TRBJ1-1	TRBV7-9	.	.	CASSSQALQGAAFF	TGTGCCAGCAGCTCACAGGCCCTACAGGGTGCAGCTTTCTTT
TRBJ1-3	TRBV11-3	TRBD1	large	CASSPGQGSGNTIYF	TGTGCCAGCAGCCCGGGACAGGGCTCTGGAAACACCATATATTTT
TRBJ2-7	TRBV27	TRBD1	.	CASSLWATGGREQYF	TGTGCCAGCAGTTTATGGGCCACAGGGGGTCGAGAGCAGTACTTC
TRBJ2-1	TRBV5-1	.	.	CASSLPAATYNEQFF	TGCGCCAGCAGCTTGCCAGCGGCAACCTACAATGAGCAGTTCTTC
TRBJ2-2	TRBV9	.	.	CASSTLTGSGTGELFF	TGTGCCAGCAGCACTCTCACAGGTTCGGGCACCGGGGAGCTGTTTTTT
TRBJ2-1	TRBV27	TRBD2	.	CASSLGTTNNEQFF	TGTGCCAGCAGTTTAGGGACTACAAACAATGAGCAGTTCTTC
TRBJ2-7	TRBV5-1	TRBD2	.	CASSLTSGGPMGEQYF	TGCGCCAGCAGCTTGACTAGCGGGGGGCCGATGGGCGAGCAGTACTTC
TRBJ2-5	TRBV5-6	TRBD2	.	CASSQNKRGWETQYF	TGTGCCAGCAGCCAAAATAAGCGGGGGTGGGAGACCCAGTACTTC
TRBJ1-1	TRBV18	TRBD1	.	CASSLGTVDTEAFF	TGTGCCAGCTCCCTTGGGACAGTGGACACTGAAGCTTTCTTT
TRBJ2-3	TRBV2	.	.	CASRRGAGATDTQYF	TGTGCCAGCAGAAGAGGCGCGGGGGCCACAGATACGCAGTATTTT
TRBJ1-3	TRBV30	.	.	CAWLSMGRVSGNTIYF	TGTGCCTGGCTGTCTATGGGACGGGTCTCTGGAAACACCATATATTTT
TRBJ2-3	TRBV5-1	TRBD2	.	CASSSGSSGSRGGTQYF	TGCGCCAGCAGCTCTGGATCTAGCGGGAGTAGGGGTGGTACGCAGTATTTT
TRBJ2-6	TRBV12-2	.	.	CASRRRVSTQSRANVLTF	TGTGCAAGTCGCCGGAGAGTCTCCACACAAAGTCGGGCCAACGTCCTGACTTTC
TRBJ2-7	TRBV11-2	.	.	CASSLDHYEQYF	TGTGCCAGCAGCTTAGACCACTACGAGCAGTACTTC
TRBJ2-4	TRBV5-1	.	once	CASSLGRDKNIQYF	TGCGCCAGCAGCCTAGGGCGGGACAAAAACATTCAGTACTTC
TRBJ2-1	TRBV29-1	.	.	CSVVGDPFYNEQFF	TGCAGCGTTGTAGGGGACCCCTTCTACAATGAGCAGTTCTTC
TRBJ1-1	TRBV6-5	TRBD1	.	CASRQGAGGTEAFF	TGTGCCAGCAGACAGGGGGCAGGAGGCACTGAAGCTTTCTTT
TRBJ1-5	TRBV28	.	.	CATRTDNQPQHF	TGTGCCACCCGGACCGACAATCAGCCCCAGCATTTT
TRBJ2-1	TRBV4-3	.	.	CASSLILGGGSYNEQFF	TGCGCCAGCAGCCTTATACTGGGGGGAGGCTCCTACAATGAGCAGTTCTTC
TRBJ1-5	TRBV19	.	.	CASSFINQPQHF	TGTGCCAGTAGTTTTATCAATCAGCCCCAGCATTTT
TRBJ1-5	TRBV5-6	TRBD1	.	CASSLASRGRRQPQHF	TGTGCCAGCAGCTTGGCCAGCAGGGGGCGACGACAGCCCCAGCACTTT
TRBJ2-1	TRBV7-2	.	.	CASSLGNLGDEQFF	TGTGCCAGCAGCTTAGGGAACCTAGGCGATGAGCAGTTCTTC
TRBJ2-1	TRBV28	.	few	CASRGQTAEQFF	TGTGCCAGCAGAGGGCAGACCGCGGAGCAGTTCTTC
TRBJ1-2	TRBV11-2	TRBD1	.	CASSLDRAGGYTF	TGTGCCAGCAGCCTAGACAGGGCGGGTGGCTACACCTTC
TRBJ1-1	TRBV5-1	.	once	CASSLAALGTEAFF	TGCGCCAGCAGCCTCGCCGCTTTGGGCACTGAAGCTTTCTTT
TRBJ1-1	TRBV4-2	TRBD1	.	CASSPFGQELLDYTEAFF	TGTGCCAGCAGCCCTTTCGGACAGGAGTTATTGGACTACACTGAAGCTTTCTTT
TRBJ1-2	TRBV7-2	TRBD1	few	CASSHGTGELVGGYTF	TGTGCCAGCAGCCACGGGACAGGGGAATTGGTTGGTGGCTACACCTTC